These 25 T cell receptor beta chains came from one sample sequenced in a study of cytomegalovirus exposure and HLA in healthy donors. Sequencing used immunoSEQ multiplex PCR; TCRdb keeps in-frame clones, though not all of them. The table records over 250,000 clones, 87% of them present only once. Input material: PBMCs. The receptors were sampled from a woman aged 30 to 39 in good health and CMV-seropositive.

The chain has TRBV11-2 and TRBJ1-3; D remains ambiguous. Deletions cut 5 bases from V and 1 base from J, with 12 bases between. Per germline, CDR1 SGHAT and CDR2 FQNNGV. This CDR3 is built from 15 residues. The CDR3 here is CASSPPGVSGNTIYF. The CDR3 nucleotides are TGTGCCAGCAGCCCCCCCGGGGTATCTGGAAACACCATATATTTT.

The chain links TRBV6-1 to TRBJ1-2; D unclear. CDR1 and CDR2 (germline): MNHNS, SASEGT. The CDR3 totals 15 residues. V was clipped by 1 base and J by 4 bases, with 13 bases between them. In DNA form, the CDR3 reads TGTGCCAGCAGTGAAGTCCCCGGGCGCCGCTATGGCTACACCTTC. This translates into CASSEVPGRRYGYTF.

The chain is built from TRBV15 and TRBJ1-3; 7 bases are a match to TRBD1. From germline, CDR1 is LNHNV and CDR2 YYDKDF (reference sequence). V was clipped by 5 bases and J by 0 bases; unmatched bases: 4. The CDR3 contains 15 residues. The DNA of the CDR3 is TGTGCCACCAGCGCGACAGGGCTCTCTGGAAACACCATATATTTT. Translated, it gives CATSATGLSGNTIYF.

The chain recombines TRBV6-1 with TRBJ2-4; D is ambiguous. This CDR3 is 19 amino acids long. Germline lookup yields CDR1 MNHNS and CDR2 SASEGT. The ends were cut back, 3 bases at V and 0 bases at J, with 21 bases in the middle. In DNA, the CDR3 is TGTGCCAGCAGTGATCGGTCCACACGAGAAACAATAGCCAAAAACATTCAGTACTTC. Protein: CASSDRSTRETIAKNIQYF.

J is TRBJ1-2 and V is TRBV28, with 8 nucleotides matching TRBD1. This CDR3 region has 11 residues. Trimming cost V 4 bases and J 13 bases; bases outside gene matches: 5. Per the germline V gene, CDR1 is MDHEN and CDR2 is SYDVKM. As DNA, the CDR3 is TGTGCCAGCAGTTCCGGACAGGGACCCACCTTC. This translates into CASSSGQGPTF.

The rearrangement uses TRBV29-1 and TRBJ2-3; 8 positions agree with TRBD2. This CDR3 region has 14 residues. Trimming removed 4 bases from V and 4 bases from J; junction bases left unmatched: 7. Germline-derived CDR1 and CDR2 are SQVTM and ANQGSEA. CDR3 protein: CSVARAGASDTQYF. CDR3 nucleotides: TGCAGCGTTGCTCGAGCGGGAGCATCAGATACGCAGTATTTT.

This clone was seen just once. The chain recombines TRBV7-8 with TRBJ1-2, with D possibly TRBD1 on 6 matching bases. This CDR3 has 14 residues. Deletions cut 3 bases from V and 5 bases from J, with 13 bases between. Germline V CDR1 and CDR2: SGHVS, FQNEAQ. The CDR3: CASSLAGAGYGYTF. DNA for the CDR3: TGTGCCAGCAGCTTGGCGGGGGCGGGATATGGCTACACCTTC.

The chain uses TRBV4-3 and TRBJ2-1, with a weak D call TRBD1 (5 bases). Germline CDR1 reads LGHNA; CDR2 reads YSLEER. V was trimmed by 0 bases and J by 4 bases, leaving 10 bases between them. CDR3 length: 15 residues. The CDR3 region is CASSQDQGNYNEQFF. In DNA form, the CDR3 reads TGCGCCAGCAGCCAAGACCAGGGAAATTACAATGAGCAGTTCTTC.

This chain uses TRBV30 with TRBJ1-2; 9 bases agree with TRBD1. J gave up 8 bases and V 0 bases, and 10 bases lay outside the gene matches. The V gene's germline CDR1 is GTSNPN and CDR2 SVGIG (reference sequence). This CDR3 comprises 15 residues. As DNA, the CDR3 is TGTGCCTGGAGTGTCACACCGGACAGGGGATACGGCTACACCTTC. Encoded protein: CAWSVTPDRGYGYTF.

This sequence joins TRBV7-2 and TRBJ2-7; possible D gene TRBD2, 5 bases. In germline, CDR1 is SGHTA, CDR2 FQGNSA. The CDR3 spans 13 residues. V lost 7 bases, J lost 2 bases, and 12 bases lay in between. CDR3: CASTPGYTYEQYF. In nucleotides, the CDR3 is TGTGCCAGCACCCCGGGATATACCTACGAGCAGTACTTC. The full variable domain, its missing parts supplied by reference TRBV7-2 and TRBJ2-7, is GAGVSQSPSNKVTEKGKDVELRCDPISGHTALYWYRQSLGQGLEFLIYFQGNSAPDKSGLPSDRFSAERTGGSVSTLTIQRTQQEDSAVYLCASTPGYTYEQYFGPGTRLTVT.

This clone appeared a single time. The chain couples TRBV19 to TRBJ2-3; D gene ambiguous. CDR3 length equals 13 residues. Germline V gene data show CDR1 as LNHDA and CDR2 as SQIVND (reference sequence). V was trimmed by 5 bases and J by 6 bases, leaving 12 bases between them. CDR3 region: CASSVSLGDTQYF. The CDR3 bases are TGTGCCAGTAGTGTCTCTCTCGGGGATACGCAGTATTTT.

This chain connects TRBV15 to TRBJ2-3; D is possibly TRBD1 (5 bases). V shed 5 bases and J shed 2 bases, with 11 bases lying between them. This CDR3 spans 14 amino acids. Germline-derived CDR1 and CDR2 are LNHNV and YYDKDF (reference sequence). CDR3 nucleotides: TGTGCCACCAGCTTCAGGGAAACCACAGATACGCAGTATTTT. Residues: CATSFRETTDTQYF.

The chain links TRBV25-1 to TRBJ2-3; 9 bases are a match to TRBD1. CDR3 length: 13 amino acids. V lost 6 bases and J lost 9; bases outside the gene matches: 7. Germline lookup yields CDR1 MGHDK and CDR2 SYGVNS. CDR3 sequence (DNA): TGTGCCAGCAGAATAACAGGGGGCGAAACGCAGTATTTT. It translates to CASRITGGETQYF.

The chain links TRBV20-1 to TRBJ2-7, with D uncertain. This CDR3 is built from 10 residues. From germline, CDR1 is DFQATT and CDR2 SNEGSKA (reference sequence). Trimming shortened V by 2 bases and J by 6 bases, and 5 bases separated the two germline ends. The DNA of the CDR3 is TGCAGTGCTAGAAGTCCCGAGCAGTACTTC. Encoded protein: CSARSPEQYF.

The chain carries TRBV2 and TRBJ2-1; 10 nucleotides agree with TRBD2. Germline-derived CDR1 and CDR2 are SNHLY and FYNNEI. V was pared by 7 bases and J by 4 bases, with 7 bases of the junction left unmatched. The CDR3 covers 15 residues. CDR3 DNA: TGTGCCAGCACGTCACTAGCGGGGCCTTACAATGAGCAGTTCTTC. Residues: CASTSLAGPYNEQFF.

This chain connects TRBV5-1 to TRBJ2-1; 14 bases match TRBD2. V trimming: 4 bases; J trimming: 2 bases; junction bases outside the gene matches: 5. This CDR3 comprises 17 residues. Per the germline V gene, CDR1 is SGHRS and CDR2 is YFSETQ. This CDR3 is CASSRGTSGGTYNEQFF. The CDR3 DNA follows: TGCGCCAGCAGCAGAGGGACTAGCGGGGGAACCTACAATGAGCAGTTCTTC.

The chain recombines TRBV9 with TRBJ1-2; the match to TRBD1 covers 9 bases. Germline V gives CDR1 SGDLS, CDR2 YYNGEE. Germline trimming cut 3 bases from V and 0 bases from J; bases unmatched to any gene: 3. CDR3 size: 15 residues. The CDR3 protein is CASSARTGANYGYTF. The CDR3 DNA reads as TGTGCCAGCAGCGCCCGGACAGGGGCTAACTATGGCTACACCTTC.

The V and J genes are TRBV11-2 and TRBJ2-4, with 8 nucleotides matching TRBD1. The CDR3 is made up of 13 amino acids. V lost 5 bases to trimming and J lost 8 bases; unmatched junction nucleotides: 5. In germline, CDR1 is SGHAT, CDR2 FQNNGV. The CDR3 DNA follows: TGTGCCAGCAGCCAGGGGGCGGCAGACATTCAGTACTTC. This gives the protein CASSQGAADIQYF.

In nucleotides, the CDR3 is TGTGCCAGCAGCCAAGTGAGCGGGAGTCTCTCCGAGCAGTACTTC. It specifies CASSQVSGSLSEQYF. V gene TRBV14 combines with J gene TRBJ2-7, with TRBD2 matching over 8 bases. Germline loops: CDR1 SGHDN, CDR2 FVKESK. This CDR3 contains 15 residues. V lost 1 base to trimming and J lost 6 bases; unmatched junction nucleotides: 8.

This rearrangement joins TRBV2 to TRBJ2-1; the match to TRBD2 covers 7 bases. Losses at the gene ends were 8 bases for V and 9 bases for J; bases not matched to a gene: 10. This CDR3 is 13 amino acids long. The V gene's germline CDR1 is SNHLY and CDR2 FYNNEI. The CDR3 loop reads CASLRASGLEQFF. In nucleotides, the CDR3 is TGTGCCAGCCTTAGGGCTAGCGGTCTTGAGCAGTTCTTC. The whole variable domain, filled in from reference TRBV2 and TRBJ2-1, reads EPEVTQTPSHQVTQMGQEVILRCVPISNHLYFYWYRQILGQKVEFLVSFYNNEISEKSEIFDDQFSVERPDGSNFTLKIRSTKLEDSAMYFCASLRASGLEQFFGPGTRLTVL.

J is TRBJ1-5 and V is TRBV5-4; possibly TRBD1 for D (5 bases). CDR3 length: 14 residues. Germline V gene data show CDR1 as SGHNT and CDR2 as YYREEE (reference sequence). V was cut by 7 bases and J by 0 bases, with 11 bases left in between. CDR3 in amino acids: CASRQPYSNQPQHF. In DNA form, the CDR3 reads TGTGCCAGCCGACAGCCTTATAGCAATCAGCCCCAGCATTTT.

The CDR3 protein is CASSYVLRGRDGYTF. Written as DNA, the CDR3 is TGTGCCAGCAGTTATGTCCTCCGGGGGAGGGATGGCTACACCTTC. The V call is TRBV6-6, the J call TRBJ1-2; a weak D match, TRBD1 (5 bases). The ends were cut back, 3 bases at V and 6 bases at J, with 17 bases in the middle. This CDR3 region has 15 residues. Germline V lookup: CDR1 MNHNY, CDR2 SVGAGI (reference sequence).

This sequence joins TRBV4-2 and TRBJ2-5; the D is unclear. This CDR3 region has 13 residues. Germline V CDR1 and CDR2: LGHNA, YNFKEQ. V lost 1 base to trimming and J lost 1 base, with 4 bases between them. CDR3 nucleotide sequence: TGTGCCAGCAGCCAAGGGTCCCAAGAGACCCAGTACTTC. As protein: CASSQGSQETQYF.

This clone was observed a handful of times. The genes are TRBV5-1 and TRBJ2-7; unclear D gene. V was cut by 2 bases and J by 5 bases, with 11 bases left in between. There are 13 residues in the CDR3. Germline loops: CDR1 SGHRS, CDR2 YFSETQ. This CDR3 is CASSFSNRDEQYF. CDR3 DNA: TGCGCCAGCAGCTTCAGTAATCGCGACGAGCAGTACTTC.

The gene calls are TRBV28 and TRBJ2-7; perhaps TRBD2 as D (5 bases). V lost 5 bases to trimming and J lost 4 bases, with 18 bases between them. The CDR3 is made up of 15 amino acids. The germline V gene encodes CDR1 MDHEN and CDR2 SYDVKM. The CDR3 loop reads CASSPPGLRRYEQYF. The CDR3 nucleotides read TGTGCCAGCAGTCCCCCAGGATTGAGGAGGTACGAGCAGTACTTC.